The 11 T cell receptor beta chains listed next were all sequenced from one sample in a study of cytomegalovirus exposure and HLA in healthy donors. This PCR relied on a set of 60 Vbeta primers and 13 Jbeta primers. Method: immunoSEQ multiplex PCR; TCRdb's copy keeps in-frame clones and lacks some. The data show some 120,000 clones, 75% to 85% seen once. The specimen sequenced was PBMCs. These receptors originate from a man aged 25 to 40 in good health and CMV-seronegative.

The J gene is TRBJ2-2, the V gene TRBV11-3; D is ambiguous. The CDR3 length is 13 residues. Germline CDR1 SGHNT, CDR2 YENEEA. Trimming took 5 bases from V and 4 from J, leaving 8 bases between them. Here the CDR3 DNA reads TGTGCCAGCAGCCACCGCAGCACCGGGGAGCTGTTTTTT. It yields the protein CASSHRSTGELFF.

This chain uses TRBV4-1 with TRBJ1-1, with D unclear. V lost 1 base and J lost 5, with 14 bases in between. Germline V lookup: CDR1 MGHRA, CDR2 YSYEKL. The length of the CDR3 is 15 residues. CDR3 in DNA: TGCGCCAGCAGCCAAGTCCCCAGTTCGGGGACTGAAGCTTTCTTT. Residues: CASSQVPSSGTEAFF.

This clone was found a few times. J is TRBJ2-6 and V is TRBV2; TRBD1 matches at 8 bases. Looked up from germline, CDR1 is SNHLY and CDR2 is FYNNEI. There are 15 residues in the CDR3. The junction had 7 bases not matched to a gene; V was cut back by 10 bases and J by 2 bases. CDR3 in DNA: TGTGCCACGACGACAGGGGTACCTGGGGCCAACGTCCTGACTTTC. Translating gives CATTTGVPGANVLTF.

The CDR3 sequence is CASSAGAGSYNEQFF. CDR3 sequence (DNA): TGTGCCAGCAGCGCCGGTGCGGGCTCCTACAATGAGCAGTTCTTC. This rearrangement joins TRBV9 to TRBJ2-1; maybe TRBD2 (5 bases). V shed 3 bases and J shed 0 bases, with 10 bases lying between them. CDR3 size: 15 residues. The germline V gene has CDR1 SGDLS and CDR2 YYNGEE.

The V call is TRBV9, the J call TRBJ2-5; 7 bases align to TRBD2. Trimming removed 0 bases from V and 5 bases from J; junction bases left unmatched: 4. This CDR3 spans 14 amino acids. The germline gives CDR1 SGDLS, CDR2 YYNGEE. Here the CDR3 DNA reads TGTGCCAGCAGCGTAGATTTAGCGGGTGAGACCCAGTACTTC. This gives the protein CASSVDLAGETQYF.

Remarks on this clone: One end of the junction fails to match germline, which may point to a read error. The CDR3 reads CASSQRQVNYGYPF. For the CDR3, the DNA is TGCGCCAGCAGCCAGAGACAGGTTAACTATGGCTACCCCTTC. The V and J genes are TRBV4-3 and TRBJ1-2; a weak D match, TRBD1 (6 bases). The CDR3 has 14 residues. Germline CDR1 reads LGHNA; CDR2 reads YSLEER.

This chain uses TRBV7-8 with TRBJ1-1, with D unclear. With 6 bases removed from V and 0 bases from J, the gap between germline ends came to 17 bases. The length of the CDR3 is 16 residues. Germline V gene data show CDR1 as SGHVS and CDR2 as FQNEAQ. In nucleotides, the CDR3 is TGTGCCAGCAGTCTTTCTGGCAGTCTTATGAACACTGAAGCTTTCTTT. Protein sequence: CASSLSGSLMNTEAFF.

This clone was observed a single time. The rearrangement links TRBV7-2 to TRBJ2-3; 7 nucleotides match TRBD2. Germline CDR1 is SGHTA and CDR2 is FQGNSA. The CDR3 runs 13 residues. The junction had 8 bases not matched to a gene; V was cut back by 3 bases and J by 11 bases. The CDR3 is CASSLSDGRKQYF. The DNA for the CDR3 is TGTGCCAGCAGCTTGAGCGACGGGAGGAAGCAGTATTTT.

The chain is built from TRBV29-1 and TRBJ2-7, with D uncertain. V gave up 2 bases and J gave up 3 bases, with 8 bases separating them. Germline assignment: CDR1 SQVTM and CDR2 ANQGSEA. The CDR3 loop spans 12 amino acids. This chain's CDR3 is CSVESVGYEQYF. The CDR3, as DNA: TGCAGCGTTGAAAGCGTCGGCTACGAGCAGTACTTC.

The chain carries TRBV10-3 and TRBJ1-2; TRBD1 matches at 7 bases. The V gene's germline CDR1 is ENHRY and CDR2 SYGVKD. V shed 8 bases and J 4 bases; nucleotides not matched to a gene: 10. There are 14 residues in the CDR3. The CDR3 DNA reads TGTGCCATCTCCCCCCTAACAGGGGTCTATGGCTACACCTTC. Its protein is CAISPLTGVYGYTF.

This clone was counted between two and nine times. This chain uses TRBV4-3 with TRBJ2-7, with 11 bases matching TRBD2. Unmatched junction bases numbered 5, after V lost 0 bases and J lost 4 bases. The CDR3 sequence is 16 residues long. Germline CDR1 and CDR2: LGHNA and YSLEER. CDR3 nucleotides: TGCGCCAGCAGCCAAGATTTGACTAGCGGGATGTACGAGCAGTACTTC. It yields the protein CASSQDLTSGMYEQYF.